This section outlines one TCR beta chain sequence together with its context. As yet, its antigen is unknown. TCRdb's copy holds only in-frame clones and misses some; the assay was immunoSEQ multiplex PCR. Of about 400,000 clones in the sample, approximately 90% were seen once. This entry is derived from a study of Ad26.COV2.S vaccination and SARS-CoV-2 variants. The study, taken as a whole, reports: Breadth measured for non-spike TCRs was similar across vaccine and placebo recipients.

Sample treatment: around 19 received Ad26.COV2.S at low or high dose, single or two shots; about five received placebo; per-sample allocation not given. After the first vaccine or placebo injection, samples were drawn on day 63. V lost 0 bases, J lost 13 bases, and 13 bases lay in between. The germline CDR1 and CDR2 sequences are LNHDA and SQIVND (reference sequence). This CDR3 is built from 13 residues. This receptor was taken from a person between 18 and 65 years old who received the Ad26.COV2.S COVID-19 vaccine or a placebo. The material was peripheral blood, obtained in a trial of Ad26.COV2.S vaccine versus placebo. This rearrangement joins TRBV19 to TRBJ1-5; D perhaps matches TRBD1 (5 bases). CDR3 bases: TGTGCCAGTAGTATAGATCCTGGGGCCGCGCAGCATTTT. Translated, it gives CASSIDPGAAQHF.